This TCR beta chain derives from a study of T-cell reconstitution after alpha-beta-depleted transplantation in children. Unique molecular identifiers were incorporated during preparation of the TCRbeta library. TCRdb re-called the PCR reads with MiXCR, one entry per CDR3 protein. This table holds around 270,000 distinct CDR3 sequences, about 7.3% found once. V trimming: 6 bases; J trimming: 3 bases; junction bases outside the gene matches: 8. This CDR3 is built from 14 residues. Germline CDR1 reads SQVTM; CDR2 reads ANQGSEA. Study conclusions and caveats: One year post-transplant, T-cell counts and diversity were largely derived from T cells produced anew.

Many counts were recorded for this clonotype. As yet, its antigen is unknown. This sequence originates from a female patient aged 2-9 years who had a stem cell transplant for Fanconi anemia, so the T cells may come from the graft donor. The chain couples TRBV29-1 to TRBJ2-5; 9 bases agree with TRBD1. The input for sequencing was peripheral blood, taken 360 days after TCRalphabeta/CD19-depleted stem cell transplant. The CDR3: CSVPDRGAEETQYF. The CDR3 bases are TGCAGCGTCCCCGACAGGGGGGCAGAAGAGACCCAGTACTTC. Full variable domain (missing parts from reference TRBV29-1 and TRBJ2-5): SAVISQKPSRDICQRGTSLTIQCQVDSQVTMMFWYRQQPGQSLTLIATANQGSEATYESGFVIDKFPISRPNLTFSTLTVSNMSPEDSSIYLCSVPDRGAEETQYFGPGTRLLVL.